This is a list of T cell receptor beta chains from one sample in a study of shared clonotypes between healthy human individuals. The data were produced by immunoSEQ multiplex PCR, yet TCRdb's version contains in-frame clones alone and is incomplete. The sample yields 500,000 or so clones, about 96% seen once. Sequencing was done on a sample of naive CD4+ T cells sorted from blood. These TCRs come from a young woman in good health. CDR3s include the opening cysteine and the closing phenylalanine or tryptophan.

j_call: TRBJ2-7
v_call: TRBV10-2
cdr3_aa: CASTGRNSGEQYF

j_call: TRBJ2-7
v_call: TRBV7-9
cdr3_aa: CASSFDSPVYEQYF

j_call: TRBJ1-4
v_call: TRBV18
cdr3_aa: CASSPPGQVNEKLFF

j_call: TRBJ2-5
v_call: TRBV5-1
cdr3_aa: CASSPGLADAETQYF

j_call: TRBJ2-3
v_call: TRBV4-1
cdr3_aa: CASSQDLLAGTDTQYF

j_call: TRBJ1-2
v_call: TRBV28
cdr3_aa: CASSLGNGYTF

j_call: TRBJ1-2
v_call: TRBV2
cdr3_aa: CAITETGNYGYTF

j_call: TRBJ1-2
v_call: TRBV28
cdr3_aa: CASSINYGYTF

j_call: TRBJ2-7
v_call: TRBV9
cdr3_aa: CASSVGVRGRDQSEQYF

j_call: -
v_call: TRBV28
cdr3_aa: CASSSQGNEQYF

j_call: TRBJ2-5
v_call: TRBV30
cdr3_aa: CAWNAGGQKWETQYF

j_call: TRBJ1-2
v_call: TRBV6-1
cdr3_aa: CASSEEGSDTRGGYTF

j_call: TRBJ2-2
v_call: TRBV28
cdr3_aa: CASSLGGSGTGELFF

j_call: TRBJ2-7
v_call: TRBV28
cdr3_aa: CASSLSIYEQYF

j_call: TRBJ1-5
v_call: TRBV10-3
cdr3_aa: CATNGAADQPQHF

j_call: TRBJ1-1
v_call: TRBV2
cdr3_aa: CASSDAEWNTEAFF

j_call: -
v_call: TRBV2
cdr3_aa: CATVSGRSYEQYF

j_call: TRBJ1-1
v_call: TRBV7-9
cdr3_aa: CASSFPGHRNTEAFF

j_call: TRBJ2-7
v_call: TRBV4-1
cdr3_aa: CASSQVRGEQYF

j_call: TRBJ2-3
v_call: TRBV28
cdr3_aa: CASSPSSGTGGTDTQYF

j_call: TRBJ1-1
v_call: TRBV5-1
cdr3_aa: CASSLEQGRAEAFF

j_call: TRBJ1-1
v_call: TRBV11-2
cdr3_aa: CASSLIRGSGTEAFF

j_call: TRBJ1-1
v_call: TRBV28
cdr3_aa: CASSLYWGENTEAFF

j_call: TRBJ1-5
v_call: TRBV28
cdr3_aa: CASSFKYGAESRRDQPQHF

j_call: TRBJ2-4
v_call: TRBV28
cdr3_aa: CASSRIPDRVSIQYF

j_call: TRBJ2-7
v_call: TRBV30
cdr3_aa: CAWSVGGVVNEQYF

j_call: TRBJ1-5
v_call: TRBV28
cdr3_aa: CASSLSPESSNQPQHF

j_call: TRBJ2-1
v_call: TRBV5-1
cdr3_aa: CASSLVFGTNSNEQFF

j_call: TRBJ1-2
v_call: TRBV5-5
cdr3_aa: CASSGTGYYGYTF

j_call: TRBJ1-5
v_call: TRBV28
cdr3_aa: CASSLGILSNQPQHF

j_call: TRBJ2-3
v_call: TRBV9
cdr3_aa: CASSVGLASTDTQYF

j_call: TRBJ1-1
v_call: TRBV5-5
cdr3_aa: CASSLVFNTEAFF

j_call: -
v_call: TRBV10-3
cdr3_aa: CAISESRASGSWSYEQYF

j_call: TRBJ1-3
v_call: TRBV2
cdr3_aa: CASTRRNGGNTIYF

j_call: TRBJ1-1
v_call: TRBV18
cdr3_aa: CASSPTGLTEAFF

j_call: TRBJ2-5
v_call: TRBV28
cdr3_aa: CASSLGPVRVQETQYF

j_call: TRBJ1-3
v_call: TRBV28
cdr3_aa: CASSNPGYSGNTIYF

j_call: TRBJ1-2
v_call: TRBV30
cdr3_aa: CAWKQTHSAIYGYTF

j_call: TRBJ2-5
v_call: TRBV28
cdr3_aa: CASSFQPIEETQYF

j_call: TRBJ2-1
v_call: TRBV19
cdr3_aa: CASSPGQGVLNEQFF

j_call: TRBJ1-3
v_call: TRBV4-1
cdr3_aa: CASSQVGRRSGNTIYF

j_call: TRBJ2-5
v_call: TRBV6-5
cdr3_aa: CASSLFRDTGRETQYF

j_call: TRBJ2-7
v_call: TRBV7-2
cdr3_aa: CASSLASGGPYEQYF

j_call: TRBJ2-1
v_call: TRBV7-6
cdr3_aa: CASSLVGGHYNEQFF

j_call: TRBJ2-1
v_call: TRBV29-1
cdr3_aa: CSVQVSGRPVGEQFF

j_call: TRBJ2-7
v_call: TRBV7-3
cdr3_aa: CAILPRWRDGRYEQYF

j_call: TRBJ1-2
v_call: TRBV2
cdr3_aa: CASSEQGSNGYTF

j_call: TRBJ2-5
v_call: TRBV28
cdr3_aa: CASSFPQRETQYF

j_call: TRBJ2-5
v_call: TRBV10-1
cdr3_aa: CASSEGLAGEQETQYF

j_call: TRBJ1-3
v_call: TRBV19
cdr3_aa: CASSLTGNGNTIYF

j_call: TRBJ2-1
v_call: TRBV7-9
cdr3_aa: CASSFTGREGQFF

j_call: TRBJ2-7
v_call: TRBV7-9
cdr3_aa: CASSDGLAGGTYEQYF

j_call: TRBJ2-3
v_call: TRBV27
cdr3_aa: CASSRRLAGDTQYF

j_call: TRBJ2-3
v_call: TRBV11-2
cdr3_aa: CASSFGETGVTDTQYF

j_call: TRBJ2-7
v_call: TRBV5-1
cdr3_aa: CASSSAGVTYEQYF